This section outlines one T cell receptor beta chain sequence together with its context. No antigen is known for it. This entry belongs to a study of CD8 T cells in Susac syndrome. Regarding the study as a whole: As the study acknowledged, the number of individuals in its TCR sequencing and HLA analysis was relatively small.

Germline loops: CDR1 MDHEN, CDR2 SYDVKM. Losses at the gene ends were 5 bases for V and 3 bases for J; bases not matched to a gene: 8. This CDR3 contains 15 residues. The sequenced target, TCR beta, came from blood CD8+ and CD4+ T cells. CD8+ and CD4+ T cells were negatively isolated; TEMRA cells were FACS-enriched. RNA was extracted with the RNeasy kit, and a quantity of about 0.5 to 1 ug was reverse transcribed using random hexamers. An immunoSEQ multiplex PCR amplified TCR beta CDR3 over 54 Vbeta and 13 Jbeta. TCRdb reprocessed the immunoSEQ multiplex PCR reads via MiXCR and lists one record per CDR3 protein. The sample records roughly 200,000 distinct CDR3 sequences, 90% to 95% being singletons.

This receptor was taken from a human donor in good health. Sequencing was carried out using CD4+ T cells from PBMCs. This chain joins TRBV28 and TRBJ2-3; 7 positions agree with TRBD2. CDR3 coding DNA: TGTGCCAGCAGTCAACCGGGGACTATAACAGATACGCAGTATTTT. As protein: CASSQPGTITDTQYF.